The 32 T cell receptor beta chains presented below share a single source sample, sequenced in a study of CD8 T cells in ankylosing spondylitis. Points from the study as a whole: What appeared characteristic of ankylosing spondylitis blood was a TCR beta motif of several highly homologous variants.

These TCRs are of unknown antigen specificity. TCRdb reprocessed the 5' RACE reads with MiXCR, giving one entry per CDR3 protein. This table has about 540,000 distinct CDR3 sequences, roughly 13% appearing once. Sequencing used blood, either unsorted or a sorted T cell fraction (not recorded which). Receptor source: a male donor with ankylosing spondylitis.

This clonotype was observed many times. J is TRBJ2-3 and V is TRBV29-1; possible D gene TRBD1, 5 bases. V was shortened by 7 bases and J by 1 base, with 15 bases between the two germline ends. Germline-derived CDR1 and CDR2 are SQVTM and ANQGSEA. The CDR3 loop spans 14 amino acids. CDR3 coding DNA: TGCAGCGCCGCGGTGGGGCTTCGCACAGATACGCAGTATTTT. Protein: CSAAVGLRTDTQYF.

The rearrangement joins TRBV3-1 to TRBJ1-2, with 7 bases fitting TRBD1. CDR3 length equals 14 residues. Trimming at V came to 4 bases and at J to 4 bases, leaving 6 bases not matched to a gene. Germline V gene data show CDR1 as LGHDT and CDR2 as YNNKEL (reference sequence). CDR3 nucleotides: TGTGCCAGCAGCCTCGGGACAGCGGGCTATGGCTACACCTTC. This codes for CASSLGTAGYGYTF.

This sequence joins TRBV9 and TRBJ2-1; D is unresolved. Germline loops: CDR1 SGDLS, CDR2 YYNGEE. The CDR3 loop spans 13 amino acids. V lost 0 bases, J lost 4 bases, and 5 bases lay in between. Here the CDR3 DNA reads TGTGCCAGCAGCGTAGACGGGTACAATGAGCAGTTCTTC. It is translated as CASSVDGYNEQFF.

The chain joins TRBV3-1 to TRBJ1-1; D is ambiguous. The CDR3 has 14 residues. Germline V lookup: CDR1 LGHDT, CDR2 YNNKEL (reference sequence). V was cut by 2 bases and J by 4 bases, with 11 bases left in between. The CDR3 is CASSQLGSGTEAFF. The CDR3 nucleotides read TGTGCCAGCAGCCAATTGGGATCGGGCACTGAAGCTTTCTTT.

The CDR3 region is CASSLAGVTYEQYV. DNA for the CDR3: TGCGCCAGCAGCCTAGCGGGAGTGACCTACGAGCAGTACGTC. The chain links TRBV10-2 to TRBJ2-7; 10 nucleotides agree with TRBD2. The CDR3 spans 14 residues. Losses at the gene ends were 6 bases for V and 2 bases for J; bases not matched to a gene: 4. Germline assignment: CDR1 WSHSY and CDR2 SAAADI.

The chain uses TRBV20-1 and TRBJ2-2; no clear D. Trimming shortened V by 6 bases and J by 6 bases, and 23 bases separated the two germline ends. Germline loops: CDR1 DFQATT, CDR2 SNEGSKA (reference sequence). This CDR3 comprises 16 residues. This chain's CDR3 is CSAQRSGALFSGELFF. The CDR3 DNA reads TGCAGTGCACAGAGATCCGGCGCGCTTTTTTCCGGGGAGCTGTTTTTT.

The rearrangement links TRBV20-1 to TRBJ1-6; D not resolved. Per germline, CDR1 DFQATT and CDR2 SNEGSKA (reference sequence). V was pared by 4 bases and J by 0 bases, with 10 bases between. This CDR3 contains 15 residues. The CDR3 DNA is TGCAGTGCTATTGAGCCCAGCTCCTATAATTCACCCCTCCACTTT. It codes for CSAIEPSSYNSPLHF.

Ten or more counts support this clonotype. The rearrangement uses TRBV5-1 and TRBJ1-1, with D uncertain. The V end lost 2 bases, the J end lost 7 bases, and 12 bases lay between the germline ends. CDR1 SGHRS and CDR2 YFSETQ come from the germline V gene. The CDR3 covers 13 residues. The CDR3 DNA reads as TGCGCCAGCAGCTTTGGGGAAGGGTTTGAAGCTTTCTTT. It yields the protein CASSFGEGFEAFF. The full variable domain, with the rest looked up from reference TRBV5-1 and TRBJ1-1, is KAGVTQTPRYLIKTRGQQVTLSCSPISGHRSVSWYQQTPGQGLQFLFEYFSETQRNKGNFPGRFSGRQFSNSRSEMNVSTLELGDSALYLCASSFGEGFEAFFGQGTRLTVV.

The genes are TRBV7-9 and TRBJ2-3, with D perhaps TRBD1 (5 bases). In germline, CDR1 is SEHNR, CDR2 FQNEAQ (reference sequence). V lost 5 bases and J 2 bases, leaving 14 bases between the germline ends. This CDR3 spans 15 amino acids. The CDR3 DNA follows: TGTGCCAGCAGCGCCCGACAGCCTCCCACAGATACGCAGTATTTT. Translation: CASSARQPPTDTQYF.

This clonotype was observed a handful of times. The V gene is TRBV24-1, the J gene TRBJ2-2, with 8 bases fitting TRBD1. This CDR3 has 16 amino acids. V lost 3 bases and J lost 2; bases outside the gene matches: 4. Germline V gene sequence: CDR1 KGHDR, CDR2 SFDVKD. CDR3 residues: CATSDRTGLNTGELFF. The CDR3 DNA sequence: TGTGCCACCAGTGATAGGACAGGGCTTAACACCGGGGAGCTGTTTTTT.

This clonotype was detected many times. The V call is TRBV13, the J call TRBJ2-7; D uncertain. Germline V CDR1 and CDR2: PRHDT, FYEKMQ (reference sequence). With 0 bases removed from V and 3 bases from J, the gap between germline ends came to 9 bases. This CDR3 contains 14 residues. The CDR3 coding sequence is TGTGCCAGCAGCTTAGGAGCTAGTGTCTACGAGCAGTACGTC. Translating it yields CASSLGASVYEQYV.

This clonotype has ten or more counts. J is TRBJ2-1 and V is TRBV18, with 7 positions matching TRBD2. This CDR3 has 13 amino acids. Germline V gives CDR1 KGHSH, CDR2 LQKENI. Losses at the gene ends were 5 bases for V and 4 bases for J; bases not matched to a gene: 2. CDR3 nucleotides: TGTGCCAGCTCAGAAGCGGGGTACAATGAGCAGTTCTTC. Translation: CASSEAGYNEQFF.

The rearrangement uses TRBV5-1 and TRBJ1-2, with D hard to call. V was trimmed by 0 bases and J by 7 bases, leaving 10 bases between them. CDR3 length: 13 residues. Per germline, CDR1 SGHRS and CDR2 YFSETQ. DNA of the CDR3: TGCGCCAGCAGCTTGGGGCTGAATCGTGGCTACACCTTC. Translated: CASSLGLNRGYTF.

This sequence joins TRBV5-1 and TRBJ2-2, with 14 bases fitting TRBD2. The trim removed 0 bases at V and 7 bases at J, leaving 5 bases unmatched. Germline-derived CDR1 and CDR2 are SGHRS and YFSETQ. CDR3 length equals 17 residues. This CDR3 is CASSLETSGRAGGELFF. CDR3 coding DNA: TGCGCCAGCAGCTTGGAGACTAGCGGGAGGGCCGGCGGGGAGCTGTTTTTT. Drawing the rest from reference TRBV5-1 and TRBJ2-2, the complete variable domain is KAGVTQTPRYLIKTRGQQVTLSCSPISGHRSVSWYQQTPGQGLQFLFEYFSETQRNKGNFPGRFSGRQFSNSRSEMNVSTLELGDSALYLCASSLETSGRAGGELFFGEGSRLTVL.

The rearrangement uses TRBV14 and TRBJ1-2, with TRBD1 matching 8 bases. The trim removed 4 bases at V and 8 bases at J, leaving 6 bases unmatched. The CDR3 sequence is 13 residues long. CDR1 is SGHDN, CDR2 FVKESK, per germline. This chain's CDR3 is CASSPTGARGYTF. DNA of the CDR3: TGTGCCAGCAGCCCGACAGGGGCCCGAGGCTACACCTTC.

This chain connects TRBV7-9 to TRBJ2-1; 8 nucleotides line up with TRBD1. This CDR3 is 15 amino acids long. J was trimmed by 2 bases and V by 4 bases; bases with no gene match: 4. The germline CDR1 and CDR2 sequences are SEHNR and FQNEAQ (reference sequence). CDR3 residues: CASSSTGDPYNEQFF. Written as DNA, the CDR3 is TGTGCCAGCAGCTCGACAGGGGACCCCTACAATGAGCAGTTCTTC.

V is TRBV7-2 and J is TRBJ2-7; TRBD1 might be the D (5 bases). Per germline, CDR1 SGHTA and CDR2 FQGNSA. The CDR3 extends over 14 amino acids. V lost 1 base, J lost 4 bases, and 11 bases lay in between. Written as DNA, the CDR3 is TGTGCCAGCAGCTTAGGGGGCCCCTTGTACGAGCAGTACTTC. This gives the protein CASSLGGPLYEQYF.

The chain employs TRBV12-3 or TRBV12-4 and TRBJ1-2, with 7 bases aligning to TRBD1. This CDR3 is 13 amino acids long. J was trimmed by 8 bases and V by 5 bases; bases with no gene match: 8. Here the CDR3 DNA reads TGTGCCAGCAGTCCGGGACAGCTTTCGGGCTACACCTTC. Its translation: CASSPGQLSGYTF.

This clonotype occurred a few times. The CDR3 loop is CASSLRGTTYNEQFF. CDR3 DNA: TGTGCCAGCAGTTTAAGGGGGACCACATACAATGAGCAGTTCTTC. The chain carries TRBV12-3 or TRBV12-4 and TRBJ2-1; possibly TRBD1 for D (6 bases). The ends were cut back, 2 bases at V and 4 bases at J, with 12 bases in the middle. The CDR3 extends over 15 amino acids.

V usage is TRBV6-1 and J usage is TRBJ2-7; a possible D gene is TRBD2 (5 bases). The CDR3 is made up of 17 amino acids. The germline V gene has CDR1 MNHNS and CDR2 SASEGT. Trimming took off 0 bases at V and 0 bases at J, with 15 bases between the two ends. In DNA form, the CDR3 reads TGTGCCAGCAGTGAAGCGCGGGTAGCGTTAAGCTCCTACGAGCAGTACGTC. It yields the protein CASSEARVALSSYEQYV.

This clonotype was observed a single time. The chain uses TRBV30 and TRBJ1-6; tentatively, D is TRBD1 (5 bases). In germline, CDR1 is GTSNPN, CDR2 SVGIG (reference sequence). The V gene lost 0 bases and the J gene lost 5 bases, with 11 bases spanning the gap. The CDR3 extends over 15 amino acids. The CDR3 spells CAWSVQAANNSPLHF. DNA for the CDR3: TGTGCCTGGAGTGTACAGGCGGCAAATAATTCACCCCTCCACTTT.

Here the CDR3 DNA reads TGCAGTGCTAAAACAGGGAACATTCAGTACTTC. It encodes CSAKTGNIQYF. V is TRBV20-1 and J is TRBJ2-4, with D possibly TRBD1 on 6 matching bases. The germline CDR1 and CDR2 sequences are DFQATT and SNEGSKA (reference sequence). The length of the CDR3 is 11 residues. The germline V and J ends were trimmed by 4 bases and 7 bases, with 8 bases remaining between them.

This clonotype was counted between two and nine times. V usage is TRBV5-1 and J usage is TRBJ1-1, with D unresolved. CDR3 length: 13 amino acids. With 4 bases removed from V and 3 bases from J, the gap between germline ends came to 10 bases. Germline CDR1 reads SGHRS; CDR2 reads YFSETQ. CDR3 bases: TGCGCCAGCAGCCTCGGACGGTACACTGAAGCTTTCTTT. Residues: CASSLGRYTEAFF.

This clonotype was detected many times. The CDR3 is CASSSTYEQYF. CDR3 nucleotides: TGTGCCAGCAGCTCTACATACGAGCAGTACTTC. The genes are TRBV7-2 and TRBJ2-7; D not certain. The length of the CDR3 is 11 residues. The ends were cut back, 4 bases at V and 4 bases at J, with 5 bases in the middle. Germline-derived CDR1 and CDR2 are SGHTA and FQGNSA.

The V gene is TRBV20-1, the J gene TRBJ2-2; tentative D call: TRBD1 (5 bases). Germline V gene data show CDR1 as DFQATT and CDR2 as SNEGSKA (reference sequence). Trimming stripped 2 bases from V and 0 bases from J, with 7 bases between. The CDR3 consists of 14 residues. The CDR3 nucleotides read TGCAGTGCTAGACCAGGGACGAACACCGGGGAGCTGTTTTTT. Its protein is CSARPGTNTGELFF.

This chain uses TRBV5-1 with TRBJ2-2, with 12 bases fitting TRBD2. J lost 2 bases, V lost 0 bases, and 5 bases had no gene match. The CDR3 has 18 residues. Germline V gives CDR1 SGHRS, CDR2 YFSETQ. The CDR3 coding sequence is TGCGCCAGCAGCTTGGGACTAGCGGGAGCGAATAACACCGGGGAGCTGTTTTTT. This translates into CASSLGLAGANNTGELFF.

V usage is TRBV11-2 and J usage is TRBJ2-7; 7 bases match TRBD1. V gave up 2 bases and J gave up 0 bases; unmatched junction bases: 4. The germline CDR1 and CDR2 sequences are SGHAT and FQNNGV. The CDR3 covers 15 residues. DNA for the CDR3: TGTGCCAGCAGCTTATGGACAGGTAGCTCCTACGAGCAGTACTTC. This gives the protein CASSLWTGSSYEQYF.

This clonotype was found a few times. The chain is built from TRBV12-3 or TRBV12-4 and TRBJ2-5, with TRBD2 as a possible D gene (6 bases). Trimming stripped 10 bases from V and 5 bases from J, with 14 bases between. This CDR3 is built from 12 residues. The CDR3 DNA reads as TGTGCCATCGGGAGAGGCGCGGAGACCCAGTACTTC. It translates to CAIGRGAETQYF.

The chain links TRBV10-3 to TRBJ2-3; D remains unclear. Trimming stripped 0 bases from V and 5 bases from J, with 6 bases between. The CDR3 runs to 13 residues. Germline CDR1 and CDR2: ENHRY and SYGVKD. The CDR3 region is CAISESIGDTQYF. The DNA for the CDR3 is TGTGCCATCAGTGAGTCGATTGGAGATACGCAGTATTTT.

This clonotype was observed a single time. The rearrangement joins TRBV27 to TRBJ1-1, with D possibly matching TRBD1 (6 bases). The V gene lost 3 bases and the J gene lost 6 bases, with 11 bases spanning the gap. Germline CDR1 MNHEY, CDR2 SMNVEV (reference sequence). CDR3 length: 13 amino acids. CDR3 loop: CASSFRGSAEAFF. CDR3 DNA: TGTGCCAGCAGTTTTAGGGGGTCGGCTGAAGCTTTCTTT.

This chain joins TRBV7-8 and TRBJ2-1; D is possibly TRBD2 (6 bases). This CDR3 contains 15 residues. The germline CDR1 and CDR2 sequences are SGHVS and FQNEAQ. The germline V and J ends were trimmed by 5 bases and 4 bases, with 15 bases remaining between them. The CDR3 sequence: CASSPLGEVYNEQFF. The CDR3 DNA reads TGTGCCAGCAGCCCCCTAGGGGAGGTTTACAATGAGCAGTTCTTC.

Ten or more counts support this clonotype. The V call is TRBV5-1, the J call TRBJ2-2; a possible D gene is TRBD2 (5 bases). CDR1 SGHRS and CDR2 YFSETQ come from the germline V gene. V gave up 0 bases and J gave up 3 bases, with 9 bases separating them. This CDR3 contains 15 residues. The CDR3 sequence is CASSLVGSDTGELFF. DNA of the CDR3: TGCGCCAGCAGCTTGGTAGGGAGCGACACCGGGGAGCTGTTTTTT.